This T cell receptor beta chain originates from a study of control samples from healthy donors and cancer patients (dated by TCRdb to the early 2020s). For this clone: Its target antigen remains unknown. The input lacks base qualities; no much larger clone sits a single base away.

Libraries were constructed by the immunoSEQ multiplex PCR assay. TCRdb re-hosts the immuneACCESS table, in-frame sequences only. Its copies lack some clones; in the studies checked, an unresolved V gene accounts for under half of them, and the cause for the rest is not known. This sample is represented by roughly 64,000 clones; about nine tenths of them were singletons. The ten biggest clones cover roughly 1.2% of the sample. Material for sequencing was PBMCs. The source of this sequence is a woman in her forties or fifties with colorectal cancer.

The DNA is TGTGCCAGCAGCTTAGGCAGGGGGAGTATGAACACTGAAGCTTTCTTT. It codes for CASSLGRGSMNTEAFF. The chain links TRBV7-6 with TRBJ1-1; 7 bases in the middle match TRBD1. Based on the germline V gene, the CDR1 and CDR2 sequences are SGHVS and FNYEAQ. The CDR3 runs 16 amino acids, cysteine and phenylalanine included. Here the CDR3 DNA is all that survives: 48 bases in frame from base 1. Compared with germline, V lacks 1 base and J lacks 0 bases; bases without a gene match: 5.